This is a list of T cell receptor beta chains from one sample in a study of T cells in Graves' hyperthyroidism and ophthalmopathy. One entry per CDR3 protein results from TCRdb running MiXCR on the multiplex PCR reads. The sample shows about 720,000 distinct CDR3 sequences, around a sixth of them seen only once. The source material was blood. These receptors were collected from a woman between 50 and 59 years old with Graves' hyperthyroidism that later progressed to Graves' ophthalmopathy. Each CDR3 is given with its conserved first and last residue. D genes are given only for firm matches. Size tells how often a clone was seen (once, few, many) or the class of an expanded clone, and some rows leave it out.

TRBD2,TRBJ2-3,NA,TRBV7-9,CASSLGWLRGGRGTQYF,TGTGCCAGCAGCTTAGGCTGGCTGCGGGGGGGCCGAGGTACGCAGTATTTT
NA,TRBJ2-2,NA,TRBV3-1,CASSQPSRARTNTGELFF,TGTGCCAGCAGCCAACCCTCGAGGGCGAGGACGAACACCGGGGAGCTGTTTTTT
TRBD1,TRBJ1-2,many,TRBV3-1,CASSPGTGGTYGYTF,TGTGCCAGCAGCCCTGGGACAGGGGGGACCTATGGCTACACCTTC
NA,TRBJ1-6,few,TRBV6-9,CASSYEETGVFPLHF,TGTGCCAGCAGTTATGAGGAGACAGGAGTTTTCCCCCTCCACTTT
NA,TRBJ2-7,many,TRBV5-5,CASSLVFSSYEQYF,TGTGCCAGCAGCTTGGTCTTTTCCTCCTACGAGCAGTACTTC
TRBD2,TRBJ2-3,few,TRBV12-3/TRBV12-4,CASSQVGLATDTQYF,TGTGCCAGCAGTCAGGTGGGACTAGCCACAGATACGCAGTATTTT
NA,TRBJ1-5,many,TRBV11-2,CASRGDLNQPQHF,TGTGCCTCTAGGGGGGATCTCAATCAGCCCCAGCATTTT
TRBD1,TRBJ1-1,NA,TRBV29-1,CSAHRGEGTEAFF,TGCAGCGCTCACAGGGGAGAGGGCACTGAAGCTTTCTTT
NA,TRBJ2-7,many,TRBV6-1,CASSAGLTSSYEQYF,TGTGCCAGCAGTGCGGGACTTACGAGCTCCTACGAGCAGTACTTC
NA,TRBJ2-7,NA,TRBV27,CASSLRGSTYEQYF,TGTGCCAGCAGTTTACGAGGCAGTACCTACGAGCAGTACTTC
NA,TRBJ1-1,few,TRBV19,CASSKGSITEAFF,TGTGCCAGTAGTAAAGGCAGTATCACTGAAGCTTTCTTT
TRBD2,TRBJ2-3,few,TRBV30,CAWSVPRGGITDTQYF,TGTGCCTGGAGTGTCCCGCGCGGGGGGATTACAGATACGCAGTATTTT
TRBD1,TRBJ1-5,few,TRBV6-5,CASSYGTGIDQPQHF,TGTGCCAGCAGTTACGGGACAGGGATTGATCAGCCCCAGCATTTT
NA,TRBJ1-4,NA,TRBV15,CATSRDYGRRTNEKLFF,TGTGCCACCAGCAGAGATTATGGGAGAAGGACTAATGAAAAACTGTTTTTT
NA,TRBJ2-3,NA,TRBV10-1,CASNPPDVAQYF,TGCGCCAGCAATCCTCCGGACGTCGCGCAGTATTTT
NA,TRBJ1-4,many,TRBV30,CAWMFPTGATNEKLFF,TGTGCCTGGATGTTCCCCACGGGTGCAACTAATGAAAAACTGTTTTTT
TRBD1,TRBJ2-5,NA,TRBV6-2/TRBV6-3,CASGYVGTGEETQYF,TGTGCCAGCGGTTACGTCGGGACAGGGGAAGAGACCCAGTACTTC
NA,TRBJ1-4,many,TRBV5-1,CASSSTANNEKLFF,TGCGCCAGCAGCTCGACAGCCAATAATGAAAAACTGTTTTTT
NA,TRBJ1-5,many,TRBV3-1,CASSQDSTGNQPQHF,TGTGCCAGCAGCCAAGATTCAACCGGGAATCAGCCCCAGCATTTT
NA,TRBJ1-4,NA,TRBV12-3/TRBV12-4,CASRGSIPEKLFF,TGTGCCAGCCGCGGCTCGATCCCTGAAAAACTGTTTTTT
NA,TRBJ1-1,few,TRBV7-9,CASSNTGYPFF,TGTGCCAGCAGCAACACAGGGTATCCTTTCTTT
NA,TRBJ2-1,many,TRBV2,CASSAGSSYNEQFF,TGTGCCAGCAGTGCGGGAAGCTCCTACAATGAGCAGTTCTTC
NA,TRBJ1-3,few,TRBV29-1,CSVDQGGNTIYF,TGCAGCGTTGACCAGGGTGGGAACACCATATATTTT
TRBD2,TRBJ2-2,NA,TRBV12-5,CASGNALAGGLNTGELFF,TGTGCTAGTGGTAACGCACTAGCGGGGGGGCTGAACACCGGGGAGCTGTTTTTT
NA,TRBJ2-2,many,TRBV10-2,CASSEAGAGELFF,TGCGCCAGCAGTGAGGCGGGTGCCGGGGAGCTGTTTTTT
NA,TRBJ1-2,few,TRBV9,CASSISGLPASVGYTF,TGTGCCAGCAGTATCTCTGGTCTTCCCGCCAGTGTAGGCTACACCTTC